Shown below are 18 T cell receptor beta chains from a single sample sequenced in a study of blood T cells in healthy people across ages. The second PCR ran roughly 7 to 11 cycles with a sample-barcoded 5' primer and J-beta primers. Each CDR3 protein is one row after TCRdb ran MiXCR on the 5' RACE reads. The table lists some 1.4 million distinct CDR3 sequences, around 39% of them singletons. The material sequenced was blood. The receptor source for this set is a woman between 18 and 30 years old in good health.

The chain uses TRBV5-1 and TRBJ1-4; unclear D gene. Trimming cost V 0 bases and J 7 bases, with 13 bases left between them. The CDR3 spans 15 residues. Germline V gene data show CDR1 as SGHRS and CDR2 as YFSETQ. The CDR3 reads CASSLAYNPGEKLFF. CDR3 nucleotide sequence: TGCGCCAGCAGCTTGGCTTATAACCCGGGTGAAAAACTGTTTTTT. Variable domain in full (rest from reference TRBV5-1 and TRBJ1-4): KAGVTQTPRYLIKTRGQQVTLSCSPISGHRSVSWYQQTPGQGLQFLFEYFSETQRNKGNFPGRFSGRQFSNSRSEMNVSTLELGDSALYLCASSLAYNPGEKLFFGSGTQLSVL.

The V call is TRBV12-3 or TRBV12-4, the J call TRBJ2-5, with 7 bases aligning to TRBD1. After removal of 1 base from V and 11 bases from J, the junction contained 16 bases not matched to a gene. The CDR3 totals 16 residues. Here the CDR3 DNA reads TGTGCCAGCAGTTTAGGGTCGCCCCAGGGGGAAGGTGAGCAGTACTTC. This codes for CASSLGSPQGEGEQYF.

The rearrangement joins TRBV20-1 to TRBJ2-3; 10 nucleotides align to TRBD2. The CDR3 sequence is 14 residues long. V dropped 6 bases and J dropped 12; count of bases not matched to a gene: 15. Germline V CDR1 and CDR2: DFQATT, SNEGSKA (reference sequence). CDR3 nucleotides: TGCAGTGCAAACCTCGGGGCTAGCGGGAGTAACCAGTATTTT. As protein: CSANLGASGSNQYF.

This chain links TRBV2 with TRBJ1-5; tentatively, D is TRBD1 (6 bases). This CDR3 is built from 13 residues. Per germline, CDR1 SNHLY and CDR2 FYNNEI. V lost 6 bases, J lost 4 bases, and 10 bases lay in between. CDR3 residues: CASRGGGNQPQHF. The CDR3 DNA sequence: TGTGCCAGCAGGGGGGGCGGGAATCAGCCCCAGCATTTT.

The rearrangement links TRBV27 to TRBJ1-2; perhaps TRBD1 as D (5 bases). Trimming took off 4 bases at V and 3 bases at J, with 27 bases between the two ends. Germline lookup yields CDR1 MNHEY and CDR2 SMNVEV (reference sequence). The CDR3 is 19 amino acids. The CDR3 is CASSSTSGTPGPADYGYTF. CDR3 nucleotide sequence: TGTGCCAGCAGTTCGACAAGCGGGACGCCTGGCCCTGCTGACTATGGCTACACCTTC.

This clonotype was observed a few times. This chain uses TRBV2 with TRBJ2-1; D remains ambiguous. With 0 bases removed from V and 7 bases from J, the gap between germline ends came to 16 bases. The CDR3 is 16 amino acids. The germline CDR1 and CDR2 sequences are SNHLY and FYNNEI. CDR3 protein: CASSEAHTSYGNEQFF. In nucleotides, the CDR3 is TGTGCCAGCAGTGAAGCCCACACCTCCTACGGGAATGAGCAGTTCTTC.

The rearrangement joins TRBV28 to TRBJ2-7, with a tentative D call TRBD2 (5 bases). The CDR3 covers 19 residues. Trimming pared 3 bases from V and 7 bases from J, leaving 31 bases between. CDR1 MDHEN and CDR2 SYDVKM come from the germline V gene. As DNA, the CDR3 is TGTGCCAGCAGTTTGTCGATCAGCCGAAAAGCGGTCCTATACAATGAGCAGTACTTC. As protein: CASSLSISRKAVLYNEQYF.

The chain employs TRBV6-5 and TRBJ1-1, with no clear D. Trimming pared 10 bases from V and 1 base from J, leaving 10 bases between. This CDR3 is 12 amino acids long. In germline, CDR1 is MNHEY, CDR2 SVGAGI. The chain's CDR3 is CATRRWNTEAFF. CDR3 DNA: TGTGCCACAAGACGATGGAACACTGAAGCTTTCTTT.

This clonotype was seen only a few times. The rearrangement links TRBV20-1 to TRBJ2-1, with 12 bases matching TRBD2. The CDR3 totals 16 residues. With 2 bases clipped from V and 5 bases from J, the junction kept 7 bases outside the gene matches. Germline CDR1 is DFQATT and CDR2 is SNEGSKA (reference sequence). CDR3 coding DNA: TGCAGTGCTAGATTGGCTAGCGGGGGGGCCGACAATGAGCAGTTCTTC. Translating gives CSARLASGGADNEQFF.

The chain is built from TRBV28 and TRBJ1-2; D is undetermined. CDR3 size: 16 residues. The germline V gene encodes CDR1 MDHEN and CDR2 SYDVKM. With 2 bases removed from V and 0 bases from J, the gap between germline ends came to 13 bases. This CDR3 reads CASSLQNQPSNYGYTF. CDR3 in DNA: TGTGCCAGCAGTTTACAGAACCAACCCTCTAACTATGGCTACACCTTC.

The V call is TRBV18, the J call TRBJ2-3; TRBD2 is a possible D gene (5 bases). V dropped 2 bases and J dropped 5 bases, with 8 bases sitting between them. This CDR3 spans 13 amino acids. The germline gives CDR1 KGHSH, CDR2 LQKENI. The CDR3 region is CASSPGSGDTQYF. The CDR3 DNA reads TGTGCCAGCTCACCAGGCAGCGGAGATACGCAGTATTTT.

This clonotype was picked up a small number of times. The chain recombines TRBV7-2 with TRBJ1-2, with D possibly TRBD1 on 6 matching bases. There are 14 residues in the CDR3. Germline V lookup: CDR1 SGHTA, CDR2 FQGNSA. Trimming left V 0 bases short and J 7 bases short, with 12 bases between. This CDR3 reads CASSLAIGGRGYTF. The DNA for the CDR3 is TGTGCCAGCAGCTTAGCGATCGGGGGCCGTGGCTACACCTTC.

V usage is TRBV4-1 and J usage is TRBJ2-1; perhaps TRBD2 as D (5 bases). Germline lookup yields CDR1 MGHRA and CDR2 YSYEKL. CDR3 length equals 14 residues. V dropped 4 bases and J dropped 2 bases, with 9 bases sitting between them. The CDR3 protein is CASSPPGTYNEQFF. The CDR3 DNA is TGCGCCAGCAGCCCGCCCGGGACCTACAATGAGCAGTTCTTC.

The chain combines TRBV20-1 with TRBJ1-1, with D unclear. The CDR3 spans 15 residues. From germline, CDR1 is DFQATT and CDR2 SNEGSKA (reference sequence). V gave up 5 bases and J gave up 8 bases, with 24 bases separating them. CDR3 in DNA: TGCAGTGCTCCCCCCGGGGTCCGTTCGGGTGGGGAAGCTTTCTTT. The encoded protein is CSAPPGVRSGGEAFF.

Here the CDR3 reads CASSLGQATHNSPLHF. The DNA of the CDR3 is TGTGCCAGCAGCTTAGGACAGGCCACTCATAATTCACCCCTCCACTTT. The rearrangement joins TRBV7-2 to TRBJ1-6, with D maybe TRBD1 (6 bases). CDR1 and CDR2 (germline): SGHTA, FQGNSA. The V end lost 1 base, the J end lost 5 bases, and 12 bases lay between the germline ends. This CDR3 comprises 16 residues.

The V call is TRBV7-9, the J call TRBJ2-7, with D possibly matching TRBD1 (7 bases). Germline-derived CDR1 and CDR2 are SEHNR and FQNEAQ (reference sequence). The V and J ends lost 1 base and 0 bases respectively, with 25 bases between them. The CDR3 is 20 amino acids. Written as DNA, the CDR3 is TGTGCCAGCAGCTTAGGGCCTTTCTCACAGGAGGGGGCCCCCTCCTACGAGCAGTACTTC. Encoded protein: CASSLGPFSQEGAPSYEQYF.

The gene calls are TRBV9 and TRBJ1-2; D uncertain. Germline-derived CDR1 and CDR2 are SGDLS and YYNGEE. The CDR3 has 15 residues. Trimming shortened V by 0 bases and J by 5 bases, and 14 bases separated the two germline ends. The CDR3 region has the DNA TGTGCCAGCAGCGTAGAAGGTAGAAGGGAGTATGGCTACACCTTC. Translation gives CASSVEGRREYGYTF.

In its sample, this clonotype was seen many times. V is TRBV29-1 and J is TRBJ1-5; TRBD1 matches 7 bases. The CDR3 contains 13 residues. Germline V lookup: CDR1 SQVTM, CDR2 ANQGSEA. The V and J ends lost 6 bases and 1 base, in that order; junction bases with no gene match: 3. The chain's CDR3 is CSVGGSSNQPQHF. The CDR3 DNA reads as TGCAGCGTAGGGGGCTCAAGCAATCAGCCCCAGCATTTT.